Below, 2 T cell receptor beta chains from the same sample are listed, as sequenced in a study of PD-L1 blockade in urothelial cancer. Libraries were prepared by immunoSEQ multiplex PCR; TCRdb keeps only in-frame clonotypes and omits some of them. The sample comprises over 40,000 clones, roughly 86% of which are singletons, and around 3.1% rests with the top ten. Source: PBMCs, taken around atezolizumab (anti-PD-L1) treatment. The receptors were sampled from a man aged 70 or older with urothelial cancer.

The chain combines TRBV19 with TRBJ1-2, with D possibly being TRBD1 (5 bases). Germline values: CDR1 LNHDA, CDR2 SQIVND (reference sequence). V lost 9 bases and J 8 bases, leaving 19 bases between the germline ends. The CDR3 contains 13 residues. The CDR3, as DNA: TGTGCCAGGGAGTGTAAGGGGTCCACGGGCTACACCTTC. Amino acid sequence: CARECKGSTGYTF.

For the CDR3, the DNA is TGCAGCGCGAAGGGGGCCAGCTCCTACAATGAGCAGTTCTTC. Protein: CSAKGASSYNEQFF. The V and J genes are TRBV29-1 and TRBJ2-1, with 7 positions matching TRBD1. The germline CDR1 and CDR2 sequences are SQVTM and ANQGSEA. J gave up 0 bases and V 7 bases, and 6 bases lay outside the gene matches. The CDR3 contains 14 residues.